This T cell receptor (beta chain) is drawn from a study of blood T cell repertoires in COVID-19 (TCRdb year 2020). About the investigation overall: Samples covering the acute and convalescent phases of COVID-19 were provided by collaborators in the United States, Italy and Spain. Where HLA class I and class II types were available, the types were taken from metadata supplied by the sample provider, not from assay-based typing. The dataset comprised deeply sampled blood TCRbeta repertoires from subjects exposed to, actively infected with, or recovered from COVID-19. The prospective study material was composed of cDNA or gDNA derived from T cells, B-cell-depleted T cells, or PBMCs. Sample metadata almost always included a de-identified subject ID, COVID-19 status, age in years and sex. A freely available public database, intended as a resource for researchers studying the immune response to SARS-CoV-2, is where the repertoires were released. Samples came from the ongoing ImmuneRACE study (first 160 participants) plus 1,254 subjects from 6 global collaborators.

The CDR3 spans 14 residues, from the cysteine through the phenylalanine. The entry retains the CDR3 DNA only, 42 bases that are in frame from base 1. Deletion took 8 bases off V and 1 base off J, with a span of 14 bases between the germline ends. CDR1 and CDR2, looked up from the germline V gene, are ENHRY and SYGVKD. The investigation overall reported the following: Clinical and demographic metadata were provided uncurated, with the amount varying by source and participant.

Only one count was recorded for this clone. This clone's antigen is unknown. Nothing much larger sits one base from this clone, and base qualities are not available. Samples from volunteer blood donors who had recovered from COVID-19 were contributed by a second Seattle source. Whole blood was collected in K2EDTA tubes by collaborating institutions according to the institutions' own protocols. For TCRbeta analysis, collaborators shipped samples as frozen whole blood, isolated PBMCs, or DNA extracted from either of those sample types. TCRbeta CDR3 regions were amplified from genomic DNA using the immunoSEQ Assay, a bias-controlled multiplex PCR. The study's own analysis went as follows. The number of nucleated cells in each sample was estimated from the amplification of reference gene primers within the assay. To quantify the absolute abundance of each unique TCRbeta CDR3 rearrangement, sequence reads were collapsed and filtered. For each sample, productive Simpson clonality was calculated as the square root of Simpson's diversity index across productive rearrangements. Held by TCRdb, this immuneACCESS table contains in-frame sequences only and omits some clones. Under half of the omission traces to an unresolved V gene where checked; the cause of the rest is unknown. From that table come the V and J calls and clone size; the DNA was used to work out D and trimming. Recorded for this sample are about 200,000 clones; around 90% of them occurred a single time. The top ten hold around 6.5% of the sample.

This chain joins TRBV10-3 to TRBJ1-1; a weak D assignment points to TRBD1 (6 bases agree). This sequence was found in a man aged 55-75 years who had recovered from COVID-19. The sample comprised peripheral blood. The CDR3 corresponds to CAISAGTPNTEAFF. The bases are TGTGCCATCTCGGCCGGGACACCGAACACTGAAGCTTTCTTT.